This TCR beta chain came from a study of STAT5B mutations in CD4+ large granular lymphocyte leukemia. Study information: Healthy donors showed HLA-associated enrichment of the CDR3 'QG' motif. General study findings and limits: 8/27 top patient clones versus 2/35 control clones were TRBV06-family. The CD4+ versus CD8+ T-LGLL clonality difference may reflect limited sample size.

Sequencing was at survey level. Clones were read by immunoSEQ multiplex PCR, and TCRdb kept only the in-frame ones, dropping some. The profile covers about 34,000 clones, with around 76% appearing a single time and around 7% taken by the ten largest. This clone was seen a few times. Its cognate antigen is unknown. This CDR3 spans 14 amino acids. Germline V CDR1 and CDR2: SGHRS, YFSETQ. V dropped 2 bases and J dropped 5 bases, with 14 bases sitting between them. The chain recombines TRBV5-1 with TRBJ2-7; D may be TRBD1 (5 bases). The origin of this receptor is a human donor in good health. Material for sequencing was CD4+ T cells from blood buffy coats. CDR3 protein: CASSFMDTGNEQYF. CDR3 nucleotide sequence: TGCGCCAGCAGCTTCATGGACACAGGCAACGAGCAGTACTTC.